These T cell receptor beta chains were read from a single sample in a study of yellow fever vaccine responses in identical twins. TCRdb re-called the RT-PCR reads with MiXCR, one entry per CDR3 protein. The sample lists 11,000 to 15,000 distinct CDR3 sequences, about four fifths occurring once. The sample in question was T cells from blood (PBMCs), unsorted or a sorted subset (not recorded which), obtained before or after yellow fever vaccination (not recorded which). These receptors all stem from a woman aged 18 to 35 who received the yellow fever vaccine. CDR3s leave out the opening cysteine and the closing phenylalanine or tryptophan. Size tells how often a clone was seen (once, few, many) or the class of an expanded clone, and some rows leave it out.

ASSKSGTYEQY	TRBV3-1	TRBJ2-7	.
ASSLEWVTDTQY	TRBV7-6	TRBJ2-3	.
AISESRGQGRQEKLF	TRBV10-3	TRBJ1-4	.
ASSLGFSYEQY	TRBV11-2	TRBJ2-7	.
ASSIDTQY	TRBV19	TRBJ2-3	once
ASSETGAGGYT	TRBV2	TRBJ1-2	.
SANPRLEAF	TRBV20-1	TRBJ1-1	.
ASSPRTGAKDYGYT	TRBV9	TRBJ1-2	.
SVDSRTGELF	TRBV29-1	TRBJ2-2	once
ASSLIGYTEAF	TRBV11-2	TRBJ1-1	.
ASSLGSSGIIEQF	TRBV5-1	TRBJ2-1	.
ASSQGARWGEQY	TRBV12-3/TRBV12-4	TRBJ2-7	few
ASTDGQGFTDTQY	TRBV10-1	TRBJ2-3	.
SAQSPKSTDTQY	TRBV29-1	TRBJ2-3	.
AKRVQANNTEAF	TRBV23-1	TRBJ1-1	.
ASSQGTVLNGPQH	TRBV3-1	TRBJ1-5	.
ASSLETGAYNEQF	TRBV11-1	TRBJ2-1	.
ASSLDAGVPTDTQY	TRBV11-3	TRBJ2-3	.
ASSEFGGRTYEQY	TRBV18	TRBJ2-7	.
ASSQLVGRVDEQF	TRBV3-1	TRBJ2-1	.
ATRLGTSGNNEQF	TRBV15	TRBJ2-1	.
ASIKTGGASGANVLT	TRBV6-1	TRBJ2-6	.
ACGGVDTGELF	TRBV19	TRBJ2-2	few
SVEDRAGGDYGYT	TRBV29-1	TRBJ1-2	.
ATSRDPGFYSGNTIY	TRBV15	TRBJ1-3	.
ASSQGTGETQY	TRBV2	TRBJ2-5	.
SVAHTEQF	TRBV29-1	TRBJ2-1	.
ASSELANTGELF	TRBV2	TRBJ2-2	.